These 21 T cell receptor beta chains were all obtained from the same sample, sequenced in a study of T cells in Graves' hyperthyroidism and ophthalmopathy. Authors of the study amplified TCR beta CDR3 regions from RNA transcripts. HTBI primers were the set used in a first-round RT-PCR of the TCR CDR3. Via MiXCR, TCRdb re-called the multiplex PCR reads, giving one row per CDR3 protein. This table has about 640,000 distinct CDR3 sequences, approximately 15% appearing once. Sequencing input: blood. Receptors originate from a woman between 45 and 65 years old with Graves' ophthalmopathy.

As to this clonotype: In this CDR3 the conserved last residue, phenylalanine or tryptophan, is missing, so a read error is likely. This chain joins TRBV2 and TRBJ2-3, with unresolved D. This CDR3 comprises 16 residues. V was cut by 6 bases and J by 0 bases, with 16 bases left in between. Germline assignment: CDR1 SNHLY and CDR2 FYNNEI. In DNA, the CDR3 is TGTGCCAGCAGGGTCGGGCTAGACTCCAGCACAGATACGCAGTATCCT. This encodes CASRVGLDSSTDTQYP.

This clonotype was seen repeatedly, ten times or more. The genes are TRBV5-1 and TRBJ1-1; D is possibly TRBD1 (5 bases). The CDR3 is 14 residues long. V lost 4 bases and J lost 2, with 12 bases in between. Looked up from germline, CDR1 is SGHRS and CDR2 is YFSETQ. The DNA of the CDR3 is TGCGCCAGCAGCCAAACAGGCATAAACACTGAAGCTTTCTTT. It encodes CASSQTGINTEAFF. The whole variable domain, remainder taken from reference TRBV5-1 and TRBJ1-1, is KAGVTQTPRYLIKTRGQQVTLSCSPISGHRSVSWYQQTPGQGLQFLFEYFSETQRNKGNFPGRFSGRQFSNSRSEMNVSTLELGDSALYLCASSQTGINTEAFFGQGTRLTVV.

The sample holds a few counts of this clonotype. The rearrangement uses TRBV10-3 and TRBJ1-1; 8 nucleotides align to TRBD1. This CDR3 has 13 residues. Trimming cost V 2 bases and J 5 bases; bases outside gene matches: 1. Germline V CDR1 and CDR2: ENHRY, SYGVKD. CDR3 DNA sequence: TGTGCCATCAGTGAGACAGGGGGGACTGAAGCTTTCTTT. Translated, it gives CAISETGGTEAFF.

There are many counts of this clonotype. CDR3 protein: CASSAGHQSSYEQYF. DNA of the CDR3: TGTGCCAGCAGTGCGGGACACCAGAGCTCCTACGAGCAGTACTTC. V usage is TRBV28 and J usage is TRBJ2-7; D might be TRBD1 or TRBD2, each matching 6 bases. Deletions cut 5 bases from V and 0 bases from J, with 14 bases between. Germline V gives CDR1 MDHEN, CDR2 SYDVKM. The CDR3 has 15 residues.

This clonotype was found many times. The chain carries TRBV30 and TRBJ2-7; 11 nucleotides line up with TRBD2. Per the germline V gene, CDR1 is GTSNPN and CDR2 is SVGIG (reference sequence). This CDR3 has 13 amino acids. J was trimmed by 6 bases and V by 4 bases; bases with no gene match: 5. The CDR3 loop is CAWIGTSGSEQYF. The CDR3 bases are TGTGCCTGGATCGGGACTAGCGGATCCGAGCAGTACTTC.

This chain joins TRBV18 and TRBJ2-5; TRBD1 or TRBD2 may be the D gene (5 bases each). Germline V gives CDR1 KGHSH, CDR2 LQKENI. CDR3 length equals 15 residues. Deletions cut 0 bases from V and 3 bases from J, with 11 bases between. The CDR3 nucleotides are TGTGCCAGCTCACCACCGACTGGGGGAGAAGAGACCCAGTACTTC. Its protein product is CASSPPTGGEETQYF.

This clonotype appeared many times. The rearrangement links TRBV20-1 to TRBJ2-7; 8 nucleotides line up with TRBD2. V shed 5 bases and J 3 bases; nucleotides not matched to a gene: 12. CDR3 length equals 15 residues. Germline CDR1 DFQATT, CDR2 SNEGSKA (reference sequence). The CDR3 DNA is TGCAGTGCTGAAGCAGGACTAGCACTACACTACGAGCAGTACTTC. This translates into CSAEAGLALHYEQYF.

This clonotype was seen at least ten times. The J gene is TRBJ2-5, the V gene TRBV20-1, with D maybe TRBD2 (6 bases). Per germline, CDR1 DFQATT and CDR2 SNEGSKA (reference sequence). Trimming pared 3 bases from V and 5 bases from J, leaving 13 bases between. The CDR3 has 13 amino acids. CDR3 DNA sequence: TGCAGTGCTAGGTTGCGGGATTGGGAGACCCAGTACTTC. It specifies CSARLRDWETQYF.

The gene calls are TRBV27 and TRBJ2-7, with D unresolved. Deletions cut 5 bases from V and 7 bases from J, with 18 bases between. CDR1 is MNHEY, CDR2 SMNVEV, per germline (reference sequence). This CDR3 region has 14 residues. CDR3 bases: TGTGCCAGCAGTATTCCGGCAGAACTGGGGGAGCAGTACTTC. Translating gives CASSIPAELGEQYF.

The chain links TRBV20-1 to TRBJ2-5; D is unresolved. Germline CDR1 and CDR2: DFQATT and SNEGSKA (reference sequence). The CDR3 has 12 residues. Trimming removed 0 bases from V and 3 bases from J, with 5 bases in between. In DNA form, the CDR3 reads TGCAGTGCTAGAGAGGAAAAAGAGACCCAGTACTTC. This sequence encodes CSAREEKETQYF.

This clonotype was recorded at least ten times. The gene calls are TRBV9 and TRBJ1-5; D call uncertain. The CDR3 is 14 residues long. Deletions cut 3 bases from V and 4 bases from J, with 11 bases between. Germline-derived CDR1 and CDR2 are SGDLS and YYNGEE. The CDR3 sequence is CASSGAGLNQPQHF. CDR3 DNA sequence: TGTGCCAGCAGCGGCGCAGGTTTGAATCAGCCCCAGCATTTT.

The genes are TRBV27 and TRBJ2-3; 8 nucleotides agree with TRBD1. V lost 7 bases, J lost 1 base, and 7 bases stayed unmatched. This CDR3 has 15 amino acids. The germline CDR1 and CDR2 sequences are MNHEY and SMNVEV (reference sequence). CDR3 DNA sequence: TGTGCCAGCAACTTACAGGGACAGGGCACAGATACGCAGTATTTT. It translates to CASNLQGQGTDTQYF.

Ten or more counts support this clonotype. This chain connects TRBV27 to TRBJ2-3, with 7 bases fitting TRBD2. Germline trimming cut 3 bases from V and 1 base from J; bases unmatched to any gene: 10. This CDR3 is 17 amino acids long. CDR1 is MNHEY, CDR2 SMNVEV, per germline (reference sequence). The CDR3 region has the DNA TGTGCCAGCAGTTTGAAAGCTAGCGGAGCCCGCACAGATACGCAGTATTTT. It is translated as CASSLKASGARTDTQYF.

Concerning this clonotype: A read error may account for a junction end that differs from germline. V gene TRBV7-9 combines with J gene TRBJ1-1; 9 bases agree with TRBD1. The germline CDR1 and CDR2 sequences are SEHNR and FQNEAQ (reference sequence). The CDR3 totals 12 residues. CDR3 region: CASSLSTGGALF. The CDR3, as DNA: TGTGCCAGCAGCTTATCGACAGGGGGAGCTCTCTTT.

This clonotype has a count of ten or more. V is TRBV7-2 and J is TRBJ2-7; possibly TRBD2 for D (6 bases). Germline loops: CDR1 SGHTA, CDR2 FQGNSA. The CDR3 is 17 residues long. V was clipped by 5 bases and J by 0 bases, with 20 bases between them. The CDR3 nucleotides read TGTGCCAGCAGCCCTACAGCTATCGGGCGGGGCTCCTACGAGCAGTACTTC. It specifies CASSPTAIGRGSYEQYF.

Only a few counts were recorded for this clonotype. J is TRBJ2-1 and V is TRBV28; no definite D call. Germline CDR1 and CDR2: MDHEN and SYDVKM. Trimming removed 6 bases at V and 3 bases at J, with 33 bases between. The CDR3 runs to 21 residues. The CDR3 DNA follows: TGTGCCAGCAGGGATAGGGTCGGCGGCCCCCCGGAGTTAGGTAACTACAATGAGCAGTTCTTC. This gives the protein CASRDRVGGPPELGNYNEQFF.

This clonotype was seen a handful of times. Compared with germline, one end of the junction differs, possibly owing to a read error. V is TRBV28 and J is TRBJ1-2, with 8 bases identical to TRBD1. The CDR3 loop spans 17 amino acids. CDR1 MDHEN and CDR2 SYDVKM come from the germline V gene. The CDR3 DNA reads TGTGCCAGCAGACCTTCCCGGGACAGGAAATTAAACTCTGGCTACACCTTC. Translation gives CASRPSRDRKLNSGYTF.

In DNA, the CDR3 is TGTGCCGTCAAACCGGCGGCAAATTCACCCCTCCACTTT. This codes for CAVKPAANSPLHF. The V call is TRBV10-3, the J call TRBJ1-6; D uncertain. Germline V gene lookup returns CDR1 ENHRY and CDR2 SYGVKD. The CDR3 runs to 13 residues. Trimming took off 11 bases at V and 7 bases at J, with 15 bases between the two ends.

This clonotype was counted only a few times. This may come from a read error, since a much larger clone is one base off. The J gene is TRBJ2-1, the V gene TRBV7-9; no reliable D call. The length of the CDR3 is 13 residues. The germline V gene encodes CDR1 SEHNR and CDR2 FQNEAQ (reference sequence). CDR3 sequence (DNA): TGTGCCAGCAGCTCTATAGTCCTAAATGAGCGGTTCTTC. This encodes CASSSIVLNERFF.

This clonotype showed up many times. This chain joins TRBV24-1 and TRBJ2-1; D might be TRBD2 (5 bases). V was clipped by 9 bases and J by 4 bases, with 15 bases between them. The CDR3 is 14 residues long. CDR1 KGHDR and CDR2 SFDVKD come from the germline V gene. CDR3 loop: CATSTRYRYNEQFF. DNA for the CDR3: TGTGCCACCTCTACTAGGTATCGTTACAATGAGCAGTTCTTC.

A few counts support this clonotype. In DNA form, the CDR3 reads TGTGCCAGCAGTGAGGCCTGGGTGGGGAGTAACACAGATACGCAGTATTTT. This sequence encodes CASSEAWVGSNTDTQYF. This sequence joins TRBV6-1 and TRBJ2-3, with a weak D call TRBD2 (5 bases). In germline, CDR1 is MNHNS, CDR2 SASEGT. V was trimmed by 3 bases and J by 2 bases, leaving 18 bases between them. This CDR3 contains 17 residues.